This is a list of T cell receptor beta chains from one sample in a study of cytomegalovirus exposure and HLA in healthy donors. TCRdb's copy holds only in-frame clones and misses some; the assay was immunoSEQ multiplex PCR. The repertoire consists of 130,000 or so clones, with roughly 91% occurring once and the leading ten covering over 3%. The sample taken for sequencing was PBMCs. The receptor source for this set is a man aged 30-40 years in good health and CMV-seronegative. Both conserved end residues are part of each CDR3. A D gene is named only where the DNA matches it firmly.

V	D	J	CDR3
TRBV11-1	.	TRBJ2-6	CASSGRTSGANVLTF
TRBV13	TRBD1	TRBJ2-1	CASSLGQSSYNEQFF
TRBV29-1	.	TRBJ2-7	CSVERGQGYEQYF
TRBV5-1	TRBD1	TRBJ1-1	CASSARGGEGEAFF
TRBV19	.	TRBJ1-6	CASTGGIYNSPLHF
TRBV5-1	.	TRBJ2-1	CASRSMNEQFF
TRBV27	.	TRBJ2-1	CASSLRDNEQFF
TRBV5-1	.	TRBJ2-1	CASSLSRVDEQFF
TRBV29-1	TRBD1	TRBJ2-1	CSVATQGNEQFF
TRBV6-5	TRBD2	TRBJ2-3	CASSYSGGGGDTQYF
TRBV5-1	TRBD1	TRBJ1-5	CASSPGTGNNQPQHF
TRBV5-1	TRBD1	TRBJ1-2	CASSQGQGGYGYTF
TRBV4-3	.	TRBJ2-1	CASSQDSGDEQFF
TRBV28	TRBD2	TRBJ2-1	CAGAGTSGGDSYNEQFF
TRBV14	.	TRBJ2-5	CASSQERLPRETQYF
TRBV4-1	.	TRBJ1-2	CASSQDQEGMMRGYTF
TRBV4-1	.	TRBJ1-1	CASSQEASYNTEAFF
TRBV5-6	TRBD2	TRBJ2-5	CASSPTGTSTETQYF
TRBV4-1	.	TRBJ2-1	CASSQAGLRVEQFF
TRBV7-9	.	TRBJ1-6	CASSLVAGNNSPLHF
TRBV5-5	.	TRBJ2-6	CASSLGRQSSGANVLTF
TRBV27	.	TRBJ1-1	CASSLVYRGNTEAFF
TRBV15	.	TRBJ2-5	CATSSDRRMETQYF
TRBV19	.	TRBJ2-1	CASAQGYYNEQFF
TRBV27	TRBD2	TRBJ2-1	CASSPSPGTTLGGFNEQFF
TRBV28	.	TRBJ2-3	CASSFPDATGTDTQYF
TRBV6-6	.	TRBJ1-2	CASSSRQNYGYTF
TRBV4-2	.	TRBJ1-3	CASSQDAGERGNTIYF
TRBV6-6	TRBD1	TRBJ2-2	CAIQPGTGLLTGELFF
TRBV11-2	.	TRBJ1-1	CASSLTDMNTEAFF
TRBV19	.	TRBJ1-5	CASSTVDTISNQPQHF
TRBV29-1	.	TRBJ2-2	CSVDLQSTGELFF
TRBV2	.	TRBJ1-5	CASSGATMLTNQPQHF
TRBV9	.	TRBJ1-5	CASSVAAGSNQPQHF
TRBV2	.	TRBJ2-7	CASTRLTGSYEQYF
TRBV16	TRBD1	TRBJ1-2	CASSQLDRVLGGYTF
TRBV6-1	.	TRBJ1-1	CASSEGPGGAFF
TRBV7-9	.	TRBJ2-1	CASSLRLSDEQFF
TRBV4-1	.	TRBJ2-7	CASSQEGEGGLLSYEQYF
TRBV7-6	TRBD1	TRBJ2-1	CASSLFDRGGNEQFF
TRBV7-2	.	TRBJ1-5	CASSPGAGQPQHF
TRBV6-6	.	TRBJ1-1	CASTYGLTQKAFF
TRBV5-1	TRBD2	TRBJ2-5	CASSLTSGVIQETQYF
TRBV27	.	.	CASSSRGPYEQYF
TRBV7-9	TRBD1	TRBJ2-7	CASSPTGTGEEEQYF
TRBV2	.	TRBJ2-2	CASSVLARGTGELFF
TRBV6-1	.	TRBJ1-1	CASSDKIDSWTEAFF
TRBV20-1	.	TRBJ1-6	CSPVTPPLHF
TRBV28	TRBD1	TRBJ1-2	CASQGAGAYGYTF
TRBV5-1	TRBD1	TRBJ2-3	CASSFQGALGDTQYF
TRBV19	.	TRBJ2-1	CASSMGGAPYNEQFF
TRBV14	.	TRBJ2-7	CASSGPARSVYYEQYF
TRBV5-1	.	TRBJ2-7	CASSLSGNVPSEQYF
TRBV5-1	TRBD1	TRBJ1-5	CASSSGTGGQPQHF
TRBV9	TRBD2	TRBJ2-7	CASSVGGGAGSYEQYF
TRBV19	.	TRBJ1-4	CASRITGREEKLFF